Listed below are T cell receptor beta chains from one sample, sequenced in a study of blood T cells in healthy people across ages. TCRdb fed the 5' RACE reads into MiXCR, producing one record per CDR3 protein. The repertoire holds nearly 800,000 distinct CDR3 sequences, with 25% as singletons. These data were also filed under a second study, of T cells of mothers and their children.

The sequenced sample consisted of blood. The receptor set was obtained from a boy under 18 in good health. The CDR3 runs from the conserved cysteine through the conserved F or W. Fields, in order: V gene, clone size, D gene, J gene, CDR3 DNA, CDR3 protein. A D gene is named only where the DNA matches it firmly. Rows give clone size only sometimes, using once, few, many, or a class for an expanded clone.

TRBV10-3,NA,NA,TRBJ2-1,TGTGCCATCAGTGAGATAGACGGACCGAGCAATGAGCAGTTCTTC,CAISEIDGPSNEQFF
TRBV3-1,few,NA,TRBJ2-5,TGTGCCAGCAGCTTGAGGACCCCAGGGCGAGAGACCCAGTACTTC,CASSLRTPGRETQYF
TRBV5-6,NA,NA,TRBJ2-1,TGTGCCAGCAGCTCCGCTCCGAGCCTGGGCTACAATGAGCAGTTCTTC,CASSSAPSLGYNEQFF
TRBV20-1,NA,TRBD2,TRBJ2-5,TGCAGTGCTAGACCGACTAGCGTCCTTTTTACAGAGACCCAGTACTTC,CSARPTSVLFTETQYF
TRBV12-3/TRBV12-4,many,TRBD1,TRBJ2-5,TGTGCCAGCAGTTTAGGGCAGGGGGTCCAAGAGACCCAGTACTTC,CASSLGQGVQETQYF
TRBV4-3,NA,NA,TRBJ2-3,TGCGCCAGCAGCCAGGGATCCAAGGCCCGAAGCACAGATACGCAGTATTTT,CASSQGSKARSTDTQYF
TRBV20-1,few,NA,TRBJ2-7,TGCAGTGCTCCAACCGGGACTCCTGGAACCTACGAGCAGTACTTC,CSAPTGTPGTYEQYF
TRBV7-9,few,NA,TRBJ2-1,TGTGCCAGCAGCGACCGAATATCCTACAATGAGCAGTTCTTC,CASSDRISYNEQFF
TRBV7-3,NA,NA,TRBJ1-6,TGTGCCAGCAGCTTGGGGGGTGTTACTTCACCCCTCCACTTT,CASSLGGVTSPLHF
TRBV7-8,few,NA,TRBJ2-5,TGTGCCAGCAACCAGGGCGGCGGAGTGTACTTC,CASNQGGGVYF
TRBV5-1,few,NA,TRBJ2-1,TGCGCCAGCAGCTTGGAGCCAACGTCCAATGAGCAGTTCTTC,CASSLEPTSNEQFF
TRBV5-1,NA,NA,TRBJ1-4,TGCGCCAGCAGCTTTTATGGGGAGAGTGAAAAACTGTTTTTT,CASSFYGESEKLFF
TRBV7-2,few,NA,TRBJ1-5,TGTGCCAGCGGCTTAAGTCCGGGGAATCAGCCCCAGCATTTT,CASGLSPGNQPQHF
TRBV7-9,once,NA,TRBJ2-1,TGTGCCAGCACCGTGGGCGGAGGTTTGAATGAGCAGTTCTTC,CASTVGGGLNEQFF
TRBV28,many,TRBD1,TRBJ2-7,TGTGCCAGCAGTCGGTCCGGGACAGTTTCCTACGAGCAGTACTTC,CASSRSGTVSYEQYF
TRBV13,few,NA,TRBJ2-7,TGTGCCAGCAGCCCCGAGGCGGGGCAGGGGCTGACCTACGAGCAGTACTTC,CASSPEAGQGLTYEQYF
TRBV27,NA,TRBD2,TRBJ2-5,TGTGCCAGCTCCCGTCGAAGAGCGGGGGGTCTCGGGCAGTACTTC,CASSRRRAGGLGQYF
TRBV9,NA,NA,TRBJ1-2,TGTGCCAGCGCCCAGACAGGAACCAACTATGGCTACACCTTC,CASAQTGTNYGYTF
TRBV21-1,few,NA,TRBJ1-6,TGTGCCAGCAGCAAAGGACAGGGAAGTTCACCCCTCCACTTT,CASSKGQGSSPLHF
TRBV9,few,TRBD2,TRBJ2-1,TGTGCCAGCAGCGTAGGGCTAGCGGACAATGAGCAGTTCTTC,CASSVGLADNEQFF
TRBV5-1,NA,TRBD1,TRBJ1-1,TGCGCCAGCAGACAGATACCGGGACAGGGATTTTCGAACACTGAAGCTTTCTTT,CASRQIPGQGFSNTEAFF
TRBV15,NA,TRBD2,TRBJ2-3,TGTGCCACCAGCAGAGAAAGCGGGAGGGGGAGAGATACGCAGTATTTT,CATSRESGRGRDTQYF
TRBV15,few,NA,TRBJ2-6,TGTGCCACCAGCAGAGATCCAGGCCACTCTGGGGCCAACGTCCTGACTTTC,CATSRDPGHSGANVLTF
TRBV4-3,NA,TRBD1,TRBJ1-1,TGCGCCAGCAGCCAAGCGGGACAGGCGAACACTGAAGCTTTCTTT,CASSQAGQANTEAFF
TRBV29-1,NA,NA,TRBJ2-7,TGCAGCGTTTATTACCGGGAATCATCGTATGAGCAGTACTTC,CSVYYRESSYEQYF
TRBV5-6,NA,NA,TRBJ1-4,TGTGCCGGCAGCTTTTTCGCCCCGGGCCAAGGAAATGAAAAACTGTTTTTT,CAGSFFAPGQGNEKLFF
TRBV29-1,NA,NA,TRBJ2-1,TGCAGCGCTCTAATAGGCGAGCAGTTCTTC,CSALIGEQFF
TRBV7-4,NA,NA,TRBJ2-4,TGTGTCAGCATTCTCGCGGGACCTAAAAACATTCAGTACTTC,CVSILAGPKNIQYF
TRBV7-2,NA,NA,TRBJ1-2,TGTGCCAGCAGCTTAGACTTGCGGCAGACTAACTATGGCTACACCTTC,CASSLDLRQTNYGYTF
TRBV4-1,NA,TRBD2,TRBJ2-1,TGCGCCAGCAGCCAGGGACTAGCGGGAGGCTTGGGTAATGAGCAGTTCTTC,CASSQGLAGGLGNEQFF
TRBV29-1,NA,NA,TRBJ2-7,TGCAGCGTTGTGCCGACCGTACTATCCTACGAGCAGTACTTC,CSVVPTVLSYEQYF
TRBV5-1,NA,TRBD1,TRBJ2-7,TGCGCCAGCAGCTTAAAACCAGCCCCATGGACAGGCGCCTACGAGCAGTACTTC,CASSLKPAPWTGAYEQYF
TRBV20-1,NA,TRBD2,TRBJ2-3,TGCAGTGCTAGAAGAGATTGGGGTAGCGGGAGTGGGACGCAGTATTTT,CSARRDWGSGSGTQYF
TRBV2,few,TRBD2,TRBJ2-1,TGTGCCAGCAGTGATCCCGGGACTAGCGGGAGCCTAGGGTACAATGAGCAGTTCTTC,CASSDPGTSGSLGYNEQFF
TRBV18,NA,NA,TRBJ2-7,TGTGCCAGCTCACCACAGGGGAATGGGTACGAGCAGTACTTC,CASSPQGNGYEQYF
TRBV5-6,few,TRBD1,TRBJ1-1,TGTGCCAGCAGCCCGGACAGGGTCGGCACTGAAGCTTTCTTT,CASSPDRVGTEAFF
TRBV12-3/TRBV12-4,NA,NA,TRBJ1-1,TGTGCCAGCAGACCGGGGGGGACCGACACTGAAGCTTTCTTT,CASRPGGTDTEAFF
TRBV12-3/TRBV12-4,NA,NA,TRBJ2-3,TGTGCCAGCAGTTTAAGCAGGGCCCCAGATACGCAGTATTTT,CASSLSRAPDTQYF
TRBV15,NA,NA,TRBJ2-5,TGTGCCACCGCGAATGGGAACCAAGAGACCCAGTACTTC,CATANGNQETQYF
TRBV20-1,few,NA,TRBJ2-4,TGCAGTGCTACGGACACCCGTGCAAACATTCAGTACTTC,CSATDTRANIQYF
TRBV9,NA,TRBD2,TRBJ2-1,TGTGCCAGCAGCGTAGATCGCGGGAGCTCCTACAATGAGCAGTTCTTC,CASSVDRGSSYNEQFF
TRBV27,few,TRBD1,TRBJ2-7,TGTGCCAGCAGGATGACAGGGGCCGGCGAGCAGTACTTC,CASRMTGAGEQYF
TRBV28,many,TRBD1,TRBJ1-1,TGTGCCAGCAGCTCCCCGGGACAGGGGGACACTGAAGCTTTCTTT,CASSSPGQGDTEAFF
TRBV29-1,few,NA,TRBJ1-4,TGCAGCGTTGAAGCAAGTGGGGCGAATGAAAAACTGTTTTTT,CSVEASGANEKLFF
TRBV28,few,NA,TRBJ2-7,TGTGCCAGCAGTTTTGAGGCCGTCTACGAGCAGTACTTC,CASSFEAVYEQYF
TRBV5-1,NA,NA,TRBJ2-7,TGCGCCAGCAGCTGGGGACGGCGCTACGAGCAGTACTTC,CASSWGRRYEQYF
TRBV7-2,few,NA,TRBJ1-1,TGTGCCAGCAGCTTAAGGATCCCTTTCACTGAAGCTTTCTTT,CASSLRIPFTEAFF
TRBV7-2,NA,NA,TRBJ2-5,TGTGCCAGCAGCTTAGGGGGTACAACTCAATCCCAGTACTTC,CASSLGGTTQSQYF
TRBV4-1,NA,NA,TRBJ2-1,TGCGCCAGCAGCTACCTGGGCAGGGACAATGAGCAGTTCTTC,CASSYLGRDNEQFF
TRBV28,NA,TRBD1,TRBJ1-5,TGTGCCAGCAGTTGGATTTCGACAGGGGGATATAGCAATCAGCCCCAGCATTTT,CASSWISTGGYSNQPQHF
TRBV30,NA,NA,TRBJ2-3,TGTGCCTGGAGTGTTAAGGATACGCAGTATTTT,CAWSVKDTQYF
TRBV6-2/TRBV6-3,NA,NA,TRBJ2-7,TGTGCCAGCAGGAACATCTGGGGGCAGTACTTC,CASRNIWGQYF
TRBV28,once,TRBD1,TRBJ2-7,TGTGCCAGCAGTTACAGGGGGCTTCAGTACGAGCAGTACTTC,CASSYRGLQYEQYF